Included here is one T cell receptor (beta chain) sequence, with context. Its antigen is currently unknown. The CDR3 length is 14 residues. CDR1 is KGHDR, CDR2 SFDVKD, per germline. V lost 2 bases and J lost 5, with 9 bases in between. Using genomic DNA as the template, TCR beta VDJ and CDR3 profiling was carried out. TCRdb recomputed calls from the reads with MiXCR, one row per CDR3 protein. The data contain approximately 220,000 distinct CDR3 sequences, roughly 50% of them seen just once; the ten biggest clones take up 15% to 20%. Only patients with CD8+CD57+ cell expansion on flow cytometry were chosen for sequencing. Patients were untreated when blood was sampled. This sample was taken from a study of CD8+CD57+ T cells in acquired aplastic anemia. Study summary: On average, sorted CD4+ and CD8+ cells gave around 3 ug of DNA.

Points from the study as a whole: CD8+ Simpson's diversity in patients was not significantly different from that in controls.

Sequenced sample: sorted CD4+, CD8+, or CD8+CD57+ T cells (not recorded which) from PBMCs. The chain combines TRBV24-1 with TRBJ1-5; D perhaps matches TRBD1 (6 bases). The clonotype was recovered from a human donor with aplastic anemia. Here the CDR3 reads CATSDSGAHQPQHF. In nucleotides, the CDR3 is TGTGCCACCAGTGATTCAGGGGCGCATCAGCCCCAGCATTTT.